This T cell receptor beta chain was identified during a study of glioma-infiltrating T cells after dendritic cell vaccination. Only in-frame clones appear in the TCRdb table, and some are missing; sequencing was by immunoSEQ multiplex PCR. The data hold over 55,000 clones, with around 86% observed a single time. This receptor was taken from a human donor with glioblastoma. The starting material was blood, obtained before dendritic cell vaccination.

The CDR3 spells CASSEQGFNTEAFF. In nucleotides, the CDR3 is TGTGCCAGTAGTGAACAGGGCTTTAACACTGAAGCTTTCTTT. The V and J genes are TRBV19 and TRBJ1-1; the D gene is possibly TRBD1 (6 bases). The CDR3 covers 14 residues. Trimming removed 5 bases at V and 2 bases at J, with 12 bases between. Germline values: CDR1 LNHDA, CDR2 SQIVND (reference sequence).